In its sample, the clone carrying this T cell receptor (beta chain) was seen once. Its antigen is undetermined. Distinct nucleotide sequences in the sample also encode this CDR3. The repertoire was sequenced with immunoSEQ multiplex PCR; TCRdb's copy has only in-frame clones and lacks some. Found here are about 2 million clones, about 95% of them singletons; the top ten hold roughly 1%. This sample is part of a study of shared clonotypes between healthy human individuals. Overall study results and limits: An effect of sequencing depth on clonotype sharing among donors was expected. Relative to clonotypes present in all four donors, those not shared had lower generation probabilities. Several donors showed sharing of about 4.6% of naive CD4 clonotypes.

Germline V CDR1 and CDR2: MNHEY, SMNVEV (reference sequence). CDR3 size: 13 residues. V was pared by 3 bases and J by 4 bases, with 1 base of the junction left unmatched. Naive CD8 populations comprised CD45RO-negative cells positively selected for CCR7, excluding terminally differentiated effector memory CD45RA+ cells. The genes are TRBV27 and TRBJ2-7, with TRBD1 matching over 9 bases. This TCR came from a man aged 18 to 29 in good health. The sample comprised naive CD8+ T cells sorted from blood. This CDR3 reads CASSFGTGYEQYF. For the CDR3, the DNA is TGTGCCAGCAGTTTTGGGACAGGGTACGAGCAGTACTTC.